This TCR beta chain was captured in a study of identical twins. The CDR3 contains 16 residues. J lost 7 bases, V lost 0 bases, and 9 bases had no gene match. Germline values: CDR1 MNHEY, CDR2 SVGAGI. TCRdb ran MiXCR on the 5' RACE reads and lists one entry per CDR3 protein. The repertoire holds hundreds of thousands of distinct CDR3 sequences, approximately 13% seen once, with around 1.5% in the top ten. This clonotype was counted ten times or more. The same specimen was also included in a second study, on yellow fever vaccine responses in identical twins.

Sequencing was performed on PBMCs. The rearrangement uses TRBV6-5 and TRBJ2-1; 7 bases fit TRBD1. The receptor was isolated from a woman under 30 in good health. The CDR3 region is CASSYSGQTGFNEQFF. As DNA, the CDR3 is TGTGCCAGCAGTTACTCGGGACAGACAGGGTTTAATGAGCAGTTCTTC.